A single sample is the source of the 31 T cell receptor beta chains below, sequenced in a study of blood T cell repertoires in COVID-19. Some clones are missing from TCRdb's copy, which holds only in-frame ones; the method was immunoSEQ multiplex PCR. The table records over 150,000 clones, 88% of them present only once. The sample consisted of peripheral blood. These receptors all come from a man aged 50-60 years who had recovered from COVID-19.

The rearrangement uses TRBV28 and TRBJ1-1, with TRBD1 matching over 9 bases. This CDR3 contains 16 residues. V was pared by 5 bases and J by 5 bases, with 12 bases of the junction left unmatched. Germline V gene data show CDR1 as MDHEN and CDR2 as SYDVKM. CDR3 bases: TGTGCCAGCAGTCCCCACGCACAGGGGGCAGGGACTGAAGCTTTCTTT. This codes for CASSPHAQGAGTEAFF.

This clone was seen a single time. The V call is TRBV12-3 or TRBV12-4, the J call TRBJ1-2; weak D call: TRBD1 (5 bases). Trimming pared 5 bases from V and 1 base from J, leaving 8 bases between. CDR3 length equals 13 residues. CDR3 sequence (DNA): TGTGCCAGCAGTCCCAGGGATAACTATGGCTACACCTTC. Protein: CASSPRDNYGYTF.

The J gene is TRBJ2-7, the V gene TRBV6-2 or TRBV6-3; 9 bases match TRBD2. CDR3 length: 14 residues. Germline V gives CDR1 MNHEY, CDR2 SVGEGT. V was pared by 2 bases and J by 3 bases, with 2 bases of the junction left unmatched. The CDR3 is CASSYLAGSYEQYF. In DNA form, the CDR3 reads TGTGCCAGCAGTTACCTAGCGGGGAGCTACGAGCAGTACTTC.

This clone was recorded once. The CDR3, as DNA: TGTGCCAGCTCACTGGCAGATCCTGACTCTGGAAACACCATATATTTT. This encodes CASSLADPDSGNTIYF. The rearrangement links TRBV18 to TRBJ1-3; unclear D gene. V gave up 4 bases and J gave up 0 bases, with 13 bases separating them. The germline V gene encodes CDR1 KGHSH and CDR2 LQKENI. The CDR3 runs to 16 residues.

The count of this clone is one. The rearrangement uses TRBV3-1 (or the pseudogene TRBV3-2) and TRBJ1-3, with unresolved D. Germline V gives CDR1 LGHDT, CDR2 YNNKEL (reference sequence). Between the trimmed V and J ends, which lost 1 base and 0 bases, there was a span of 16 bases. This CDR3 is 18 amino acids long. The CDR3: CASSQVLKAGSSGNTIYF. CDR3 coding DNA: TGTGCCAGCAGCCAAGTTTTGAAGGCCGGGTCCTCTGGAAACACCATATATTTT.

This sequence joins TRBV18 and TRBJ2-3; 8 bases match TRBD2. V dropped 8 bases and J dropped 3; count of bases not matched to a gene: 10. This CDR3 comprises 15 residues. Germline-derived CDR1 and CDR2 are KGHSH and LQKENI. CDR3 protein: CASHQLAGSTDTQYF. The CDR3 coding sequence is TGTGCCAGCCACCAGTTAGCGGGGTCGACAGATACGCAGTATTTT.

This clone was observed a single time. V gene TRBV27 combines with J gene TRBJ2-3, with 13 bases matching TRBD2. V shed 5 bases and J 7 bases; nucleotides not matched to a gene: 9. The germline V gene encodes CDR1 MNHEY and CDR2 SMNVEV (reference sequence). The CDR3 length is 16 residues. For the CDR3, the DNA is TGTGCCAGCAGTATAAGGACTAGCGGGAGCATGAATACGCAGTATTTT. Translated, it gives CASSIRTSGSMNTQYF.

CDR3 loop: CASSLSAGWETQYF. The CDR3 DNA reads TGTGCCAGCAGTTTATCGGCGGGGTGGGAGACCCAGTACTTC. This chain connects TRBV28 to TRBJ2-5, with a possible D match to TRBD2 (6 bases). The CDR3 spans 14 residues. The V gene lost 1 base and the J gene lost 5 bases, with 11 bases spanning the gap. Germline CDR1 reads MDHEN; CDR2 reads SYDVKM.

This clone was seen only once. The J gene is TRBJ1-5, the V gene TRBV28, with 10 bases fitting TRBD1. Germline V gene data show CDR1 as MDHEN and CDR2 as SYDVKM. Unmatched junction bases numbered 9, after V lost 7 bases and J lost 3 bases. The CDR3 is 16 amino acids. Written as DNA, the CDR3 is TGTGCCAGCAATACTAGGGACAGGGGAGTCAATCAGCCCCAGCATTTT. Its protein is CASNTRDRGVNQPQHF. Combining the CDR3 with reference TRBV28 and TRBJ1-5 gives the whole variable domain DVKVTQSSRYLVKRTGEKVFLECVQDMDHENMFWYRQDPGLGLRLIYFSYDVKMKEKGDIPEGYSVSREKKERFSLILESASTNQTSMYLCASNTRDRGVNQPQHFGDGTRLSIL.

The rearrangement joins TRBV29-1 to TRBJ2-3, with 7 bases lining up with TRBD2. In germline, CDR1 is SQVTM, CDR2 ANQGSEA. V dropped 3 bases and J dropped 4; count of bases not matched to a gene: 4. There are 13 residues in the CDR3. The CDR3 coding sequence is TGCAGCGTTGAGGAGCGGGGCCCAGATACGCAGTATTTT. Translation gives CSVEERGPDTQYF.

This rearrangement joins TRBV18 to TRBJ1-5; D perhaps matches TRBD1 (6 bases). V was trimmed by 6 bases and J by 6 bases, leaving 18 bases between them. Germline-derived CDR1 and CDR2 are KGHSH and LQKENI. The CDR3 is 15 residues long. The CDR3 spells CASSPAGGLIQPQHF. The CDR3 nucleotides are TGTGCCAGCTCGCCGGCGGGGGGGCTGATTCAGCCCCAGCATTTT.

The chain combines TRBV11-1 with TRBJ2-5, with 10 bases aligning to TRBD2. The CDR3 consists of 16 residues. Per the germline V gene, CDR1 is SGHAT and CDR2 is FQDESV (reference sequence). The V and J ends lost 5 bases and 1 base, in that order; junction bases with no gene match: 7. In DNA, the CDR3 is TGTGCCAGCAGCCAACATAGCGGGGGGTCCCAAGAGACCCAGTACTTC. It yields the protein CASSQHSGGSQETQYF.

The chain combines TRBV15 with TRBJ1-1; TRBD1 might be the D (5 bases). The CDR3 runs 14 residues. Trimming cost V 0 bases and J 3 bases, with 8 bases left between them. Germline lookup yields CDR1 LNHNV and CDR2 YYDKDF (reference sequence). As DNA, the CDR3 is TGTGCCACCAGCAGAGACAGGGCAGACACTGAAGCTTTCTTT. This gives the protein CATSRDRADTEAFF. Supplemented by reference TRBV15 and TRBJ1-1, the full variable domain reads DAMVIQNPRYQVTQFGKPVTLSCSQTLNHNVMYWYQQKSSQAPKLLFHYYDKDFNNEADTPDNFQSRRPNTSFCFLDIRSPGLGDTAMYLCATSRDRADTEAFFGQGTRLTVV.

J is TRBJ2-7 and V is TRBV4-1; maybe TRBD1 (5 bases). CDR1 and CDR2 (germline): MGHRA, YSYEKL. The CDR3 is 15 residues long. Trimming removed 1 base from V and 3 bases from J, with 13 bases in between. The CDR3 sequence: CASSQASGLGYEQYF. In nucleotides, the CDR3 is TGCGCCAGCAGCCAAGCTTCAGGGTTGGGCTACGAGCAGTACTTC.

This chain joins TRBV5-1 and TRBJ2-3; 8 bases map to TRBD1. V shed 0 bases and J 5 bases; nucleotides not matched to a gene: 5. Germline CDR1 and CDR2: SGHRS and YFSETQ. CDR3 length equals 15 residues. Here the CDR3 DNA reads TGCGCCAGCAGCTTGGGCCGCGGGACAGGAGATACGCAGTATTTT. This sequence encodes CASSLGRGTGDTQYF.

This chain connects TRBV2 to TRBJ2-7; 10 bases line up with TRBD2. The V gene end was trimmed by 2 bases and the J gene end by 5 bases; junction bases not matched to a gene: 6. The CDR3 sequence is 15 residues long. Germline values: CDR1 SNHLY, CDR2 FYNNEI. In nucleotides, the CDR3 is TGTGCCAGCAGTGAACTAGCGGGAGCTAGCAACGAGCAGTACTTC. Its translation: CASSELAGASNEQYF.

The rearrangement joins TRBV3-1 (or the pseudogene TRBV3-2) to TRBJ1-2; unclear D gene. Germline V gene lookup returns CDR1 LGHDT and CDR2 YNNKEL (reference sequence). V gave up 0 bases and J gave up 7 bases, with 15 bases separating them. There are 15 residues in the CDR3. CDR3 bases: TGTGCCAGCAGCCAAGACACCCCCAACTCTATTGGCTACACCTTC. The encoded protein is CASSQDTPNSIGYTF.

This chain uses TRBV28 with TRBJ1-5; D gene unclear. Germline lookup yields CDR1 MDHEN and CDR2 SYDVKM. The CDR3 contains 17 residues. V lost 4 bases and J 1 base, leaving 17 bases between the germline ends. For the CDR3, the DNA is TGTGCCAGCAGTTCCCTGGAGGCAGGCGGGAGCAATCAGCCCCAGCATTTT. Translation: CASSSLEAGGSNQPQHF.

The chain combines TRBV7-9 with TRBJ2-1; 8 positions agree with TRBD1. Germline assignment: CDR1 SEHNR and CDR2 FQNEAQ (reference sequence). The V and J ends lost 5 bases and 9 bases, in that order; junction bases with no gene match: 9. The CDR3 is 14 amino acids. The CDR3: CASSGVGTGSEQFF. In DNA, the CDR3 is TGTGCCAGCAGCGGTGTCGGGACAGGAAGTGAGCAGTTCTTC.

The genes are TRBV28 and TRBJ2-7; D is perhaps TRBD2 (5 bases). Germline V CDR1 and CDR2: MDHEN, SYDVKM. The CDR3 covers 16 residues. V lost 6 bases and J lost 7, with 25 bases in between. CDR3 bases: TGTGCCAGCAGACTTACTGGACTGGCGTTAACGAGGGAGCAGTACTTC. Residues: CASRLTGLALTREQYF. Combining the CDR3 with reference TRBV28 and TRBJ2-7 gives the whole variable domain DVKVTQSSRYLVKRTGEKVFLECVQDMDHENMFWYRQDPGLGLRLIYFSYDVKMKEKGDIPEGYSVSREKKERFSLILESASTNQTSMYLCASRLTGLALTREQYFGPGTRLTVT.

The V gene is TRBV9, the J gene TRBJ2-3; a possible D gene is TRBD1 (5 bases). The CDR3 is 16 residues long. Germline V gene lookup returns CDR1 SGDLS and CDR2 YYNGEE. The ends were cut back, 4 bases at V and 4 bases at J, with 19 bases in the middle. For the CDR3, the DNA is TGTGCCAGCAGCAAGGCAGGGATCCTTCGACCAGATACGCAGTATTTT. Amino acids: CASSKAGILRPDTQYF.

The CDR3 coding sequence is TGTGCCACCCTAGCGAACTACAACACTGAAGCTTTCTTT. Translating gives CATLANYNTEAFF. This chain connects TRBV27 to TRBJ1-1, with D unresolved. Germline values: CDR1 MNHEY, CDR2 SMNVEV (reference sequence). The V end lost 10 bases, the J end lost 2 bases, and 14 bases lay between the germline ends. The CDR3 loop spans 13 amino acids.

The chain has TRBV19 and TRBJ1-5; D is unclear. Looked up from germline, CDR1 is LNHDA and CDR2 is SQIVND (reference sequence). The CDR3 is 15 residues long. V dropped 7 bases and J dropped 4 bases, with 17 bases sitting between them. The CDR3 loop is CASKEPGRGNQPQHF. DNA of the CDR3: TGTGCCAGTAAAGAGCCGGGCCGAGGGAATCAGCCCCAGCATTTT.

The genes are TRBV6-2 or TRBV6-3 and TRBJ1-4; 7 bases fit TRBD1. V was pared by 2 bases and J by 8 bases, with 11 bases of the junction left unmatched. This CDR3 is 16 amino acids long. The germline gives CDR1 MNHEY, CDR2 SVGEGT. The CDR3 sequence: CASSYEGGTVGEKLFF. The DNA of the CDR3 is TGTGCCAGCAGTTACGAAGGTGGGACAGTCGGAGAAAAACTGTTTTTT.

As DNA, the CDR3 is TGTGCCAGCTCACCCCGGACAGCCGATAACACTGAAGCTTTCTTT. Protein: CASSPRTADNTEAFF. The chain carries TRBV18 and TRBJ1-1; TRBD1 is a possible D gene (6 bases). V was trimmed by 3 bases and J by 2 bases, leaving 13 bases between them. CDR1 KGHSH and CDR2 LQKENI come from the germline V gene. The CDR3 totals 15 residues.

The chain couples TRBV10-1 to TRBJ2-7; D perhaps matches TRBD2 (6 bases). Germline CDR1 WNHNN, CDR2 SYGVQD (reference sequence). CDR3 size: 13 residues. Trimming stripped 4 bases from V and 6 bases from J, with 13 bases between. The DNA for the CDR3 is TGCGCCAGCAGTGGGGGGGTCCGAGGCGAGCAGTACTTC. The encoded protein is CASSGGVRGEQYF.

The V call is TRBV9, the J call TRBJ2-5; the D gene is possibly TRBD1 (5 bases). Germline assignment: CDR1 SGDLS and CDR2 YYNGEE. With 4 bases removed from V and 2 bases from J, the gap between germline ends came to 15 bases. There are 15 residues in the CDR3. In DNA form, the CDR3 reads TGTGCCAGCAGCCAAGGGGCCGTCCAGCAAGAGACCCAGTACTTC. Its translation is CASSQGAVQQETQYF.

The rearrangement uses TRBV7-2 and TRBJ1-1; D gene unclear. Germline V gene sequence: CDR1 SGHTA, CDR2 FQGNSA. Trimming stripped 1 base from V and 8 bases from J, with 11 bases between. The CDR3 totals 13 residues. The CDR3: CASSLVRYSEAFF. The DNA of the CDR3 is TGTGCCAGCAGCTTAGTAAGGTATAGCGAAGCTTTCTTT. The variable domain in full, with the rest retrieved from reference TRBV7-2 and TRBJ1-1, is GAGVSQSPSNKVTEKGKDVELRCDPISGHTALYWYRQSLGQGLEFLIYFQGNSAPDKSGLPSDRFSAERTGGSVSTLTIQRTQQEDSAVYLCASSLVRYSEAFFGQGTRLTVV.

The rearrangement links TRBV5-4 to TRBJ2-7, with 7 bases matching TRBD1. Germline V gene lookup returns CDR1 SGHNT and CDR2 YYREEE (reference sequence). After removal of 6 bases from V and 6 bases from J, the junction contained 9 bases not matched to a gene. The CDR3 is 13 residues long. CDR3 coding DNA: TGTGCCAGCACCATGACAGGGATCGGCGAGCAGTACTTC. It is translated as CASTMTGIGEQYF.

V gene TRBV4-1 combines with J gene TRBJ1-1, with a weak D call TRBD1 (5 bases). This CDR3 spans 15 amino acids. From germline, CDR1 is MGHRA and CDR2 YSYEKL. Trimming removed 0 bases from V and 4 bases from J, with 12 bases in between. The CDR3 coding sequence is TGCGCCAGCAGCCAAGAGGGGCCACGGGCCACTGAAGCTTTCTTT. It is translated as CASSQEGPRATEAFF.

This CDR3 reads CASSLGQGQEQYF. The CDR3 nucleotides are TGCGCCAGCAGCTTGGGGCAGGGCCAAGAGCAGTACTTC. V usage is TRBV5-1 and J usage is TRBJ2-7; tentative D call: TRBD1 (5 bases). This CDR3 has 13 residues. CDR1 is SGHRS, CDR2 YFSETQ, per germline. Between the trimmed V and J ends, which lost 0 bases and 7 bases, there was a span of 11 bases.